This TCR beta chain originates from a study of shared T cell receptors in the human thymus. This clone appeared a few times. Measured with immunoSEQ multiplex PCR; TCRdb has only the in-frame clones, and not every one. The profile shows hundreds of thousands of clones, 70% to 90% of them singletons. The germline V and J ends were trimmed by 0 bases and 6 bases, with 7 bases remaining between them. Germline CDR1 is KGHSH and CDR2 is LQKENI. The CDR3 is made up of 13 amino acids. Another study also made use of these data, one on human thymus T cells. That work contributes: The sample donors, healthy Finnish infants, were having corrective surgery for congenital heart defects. Resections obtained during corrective heart surgery supplied the thymus tissue. It looked as if thymic and blood repertoires used V and J genes in a biased way.

The V gene is TRBV18, the J gene TRBJ2-3; D is ambiguous. This receptor was obtained from a boy in the first two years of life with a congenital heart defect. Sequencing used thymocytes. CDR3 sequence reads: CASSPPSQDTQYF. CDR3 bases: TGTGCCAGCTCACCACCGTCCCAGGATACGCAGTATTTT.